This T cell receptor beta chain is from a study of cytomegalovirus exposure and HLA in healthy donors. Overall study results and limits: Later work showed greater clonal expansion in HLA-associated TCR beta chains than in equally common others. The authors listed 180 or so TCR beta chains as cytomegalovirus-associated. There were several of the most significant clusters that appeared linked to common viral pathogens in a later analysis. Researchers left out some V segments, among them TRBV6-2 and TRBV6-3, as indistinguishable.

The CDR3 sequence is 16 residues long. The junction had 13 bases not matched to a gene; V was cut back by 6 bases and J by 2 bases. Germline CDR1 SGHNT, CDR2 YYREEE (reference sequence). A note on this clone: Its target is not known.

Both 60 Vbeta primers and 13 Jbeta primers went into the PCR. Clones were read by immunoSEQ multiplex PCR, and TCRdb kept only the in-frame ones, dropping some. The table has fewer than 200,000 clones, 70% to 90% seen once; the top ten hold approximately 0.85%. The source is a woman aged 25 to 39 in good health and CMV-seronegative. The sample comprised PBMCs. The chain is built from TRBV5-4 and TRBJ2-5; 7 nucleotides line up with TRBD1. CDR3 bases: TGTGCCAGCACCGTCCGGGCAGGGGGTGAACAAGAGACCCAGTACTTC. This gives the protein CASTVRAGGEQETQYF.